These T cell receptor beta chains were read from a single sample in a study of T cell repertoires in cytomegalovirus infection. These receptors are not linked to any known antigen. TCRdb independently ran MiXCR on the reads; one entry per CDR3 protein. Of around 900,000 distinct CDR3 sequences detected, roughly 30% appear once; the ten largest clones hold roughly 13%. Here the sequenced sample was cultured CD8+ T cells from PBMCs, taken from culture after CMV antigen stimulation. These receptors came from a human donor in good health (CMV status not recorded). Some clones in this sample may be carry-over from other donors' samples. CDR3s include the opening cysteine and the closing phenylalanine or tryptophan. Each record gives: CDR3 DNA, CDR3 protein, J gene, D gene, clone size, V gene. The D gene is left open where the match is weak. Clone size is given for some rows only: seen once, a few or many times, or a class if the clone is expanded.

CDR3 DNA: TGTGCCAGCAGTTTGGCCCTTCCCTACGAGCAGTACTTC
CDR3 protein: CASSLALPYEQYF
J gene: TRBJ2-7
D gene: .
clone size: many
V gene: TRBV28

CDR3 DNA: TGTGCCAGTAGCCTAAAAGTAATTAGCACTGAAGCTTTCTTT
CDR3 protein: CASSLKVISTEAFF
J gene: TRBJ1-1
D gene: .
clone size: .
V gene: TRBV19

CDR3 DNA: TGTGCCAGTAGTATCCCCCACGGGAGCACTGAAGCTTTCTTT
CDR3 protein: CASSIPHGSTEAFF
J gene: TRBJ1-1
D gene: .
clone size: .
V gene: TRBV19

CDR3 DNA: TGTGCCAGCAGACCGACAGGGCCCAGTTCACCCCTCCACTTT
CDR3 protein: CASRPTGPSSPLHF
J gene: TRBJ1-6
D gene: TRBD1
clone size: .
V gene: TRBV27

CDR3 DNA: TGTGCCAGCAGTTACCTAGCGGGGGGATTTAACACCGGGGAGCTGTTTTTT
CDR3 protein: CASSYLAGGFNTGELFF
J gene: TRBJ2-2
D gene: TRBD2
clone size: few
V gene: TRBV6-5

CDR3 DNA: TGTGCCAGCAGCCAACCCTGGACTAGCGGGGACCACATTCAGTACTTC
CDR3 protein: CASSQPWTSGDHIQYF
J gene: TRBJ2-4
D gene: TRBD2
clone size: .
V gene: TRBV3-1

CDR3 DNA: TGTGCCACCGGAGTGGTTTCCGGGGAGCTGTTTTTT
CDR3 protein: CATGVVSGELFF
J gene: TRBJ2-2
D gene: .
clone size: .
V gene: TRBV24-1

CDR3 DNA: TGTGCCACCAGCAGAGAAGGCGGGGTGTACAATGAGCAGTTCTTC
CDR3 protein: CATSREGGVYNEQFF
J gene: TRBJ2-1
D gene: .
clone size: .
V gene: TRBV15

CDR3 DNA: TGTGCCAGCAGCTATTCGTCAGACAGGGGAAGGATTGGCTATGGCTACACCTTC
CDR3 protein: CASSYSSDRGRIGYGYTF
J gene: TRBJ1-2
D gene: TRBD1
clone size: .
V gene: TRBV7-2

CDR3 DNA: TGTGCCAGTCCGGGACAAGGAACTTCACCCCTCCACTTT
CDR3 protein: CASPGQGTSPLHF
J gene: TRBJ1-6
D gene: .
clone size: .
V gene: TRBV2

CDR3 DNA: TGTGCCAGCAGTGAAGCCCACGCAGCGAACACTGAAGCTTTCTTT
CDR3 protein: CASSEAHAANTEAFF
J gene: TRBJ1-1
D gene: .
clone size: .
V gene: TRBV2

CDR3 DNA: TGTGCCAGCAGTTACCCGACAGGGTATTTCCCAGATACGCAGTATTTT
CDR3 protein: CASSYPTGYFPDTQYF
J gene: TRBJ2-3
D gene: TRBD1
clone size: .
V gene: TRBV6-2/TRBV6-3

CDR3 DNA: TGTGCCAGCAGCCCAGCGGGCACGACGAAGAACACTGAAGCTTTCTTT
CDR3 protein: CASSPAGTTKNTEAFF
J gene: TRBJ1-1
D gene: .
clone size: .
V gene: TRBV13

CDR3 DNA: TGTGCCAGCGGCCACGGGGCAGACTCCTACGAGCAGTACTTC
CDR3 protein: CASGHGADSYEQYF
J gene: TRBJ2-7
D gene: .
clone size: .
V gene: TRBV7-6

CDR3 DNA: TGTGCCAGCAGACCGGGACAGGGGAACAATGAGCAGTTCTTC
CDR3 protein: CASRPGQGNNEQFF
J gene: TRBJ2-1
D gene: TRBD1
clone size: .
V gene: TRBV7-9

CDR3 DNA: TGTGCCAGCAGTTGGGACAGGGAAGCTTTCTTT
CDR3 protein: CASSWDREAFF
J gene: TRBJ1-1
D gene: TRBD1
clone size: many
V gene: TRBV12-3/TRBV12-4

CDR3 DNA: TGTGCCAGCAGCACCGGGACTAGCGAATACAATGAGCAGTTCTTC
CDR3 protein: CASSTGTSEYNEQFF
J gene: TRBJ2-1
D gene: TRBD2
clone size: once
V gene: TRBV13

CDR3 DNA: TGTGCCAGCAGTTTATCGGTCCAGGGAGGGGGCAGGCAGCCCCAGCATTTT
CDR3 protein: CASSLSVQGGGRQPQHF
J gene: TRBJ1-5
D gene: TRBD1
clone size: few
V gene: TRBV27

CDR3 DNA: TGTGCCAGCAGCTTATCGGTTGGGACAGGGGTTAACACTGAAGCTTTCTTT
CDR3 protein: CASSLSVGTGVNTEAFF
J gene: TRBJ1-1
D gene: TRBD1
clone size: many
V gene: TRBV7-9

CDR3 DNA: TGTGCCAGCAGCTTACTCACACTAGCGTCCTCCTACAATGAGCAGTTCTTC
CDR3 protein: CASSLLTLASSYNEQFF
J gene: TRBJ2-1
D gene: TRBD2
clone size: many
V gene: TRBV7-6

CDR3 DNA: TGTGCCAGCAGCTCGAACCCCGAGACAGGGGTTTCTGGGGAGCAGTACTTC
CDR3 protein: CASSSNPETGVSGEQYF
J gene: TRBJ2-7
D gene: TRBD1
clone size: .
V gene: TRBV12-3/TRBV12-4

CDR3 DNA: TGTGCCAGCAGTTATATAGCGGCTACCACCGGGGAGCTGTTTTTT
CDR3 protein: CASSYIAATTGELFF
J gene: TRBJ2-2
D gene: .
clone size: .
V gene: TRBV6-2/TRBV6-3

CDR3 DNA: TGTGCCAGCAGTTACTCACGGGACTGGCACACCGGGGAGCTGTTTTTT
CDR3 protein: CASSYSRDWHTGELFF
J gene: TRBJ2-2
D gene: .
clone size: .
V gene: TRBV6-5

CDR3 DNA: TGTGCCAGCAGCTCCCCCGGGGGGCGGGGTGGCTACACCTTC
CDR3 protein: CASSSPGGRGGYTF
J gene: TRBJ1-2
D gene: .
clone size: few
V gene: TRBV7-9

CDR3 DNA: TGTGCCAGCAGCTTGGCAGGGGGCAGGCAGCCCCAGCATTTT
CDR3 protein: CASSLAGGRQPQHF
J gene: TRBJ1-5
D gene: TRBD1
clone size: few
V gene: TRBV5-5

CDR3 DNA: TGTGCCATCAGTCCAGAGGGCTGGGAAGAGACCCAGTACTTC
CDR3 protein: CAISPEGWEETQYF
J gene: TRBJ2-5
D gene: .
clone size: many
V gene: TRBV10-3

CDR3 DNA: TGTGCCAGCAGTTTAGTCTCTCACCATGAGCAGTTCTTC
CDR3 protein: CASSLVSHHEQFF
J gene: TRBJ2-1
D gene: .
clone size: many
V gene: TRBV12-3/TRBV12-4

CDR3 DNA: TGTGCCAGCAGCTTCCCAGGGTCCTCCTACGGGCAGTACTTC
CDR3 protein: CASSFPGSSYGQYF
J gene: TRBJ2-7
D gene: .
clone size: .
V gene: TRBV7-2

CDR3 DNA: TGTGTCAGCAGCTTATACAGCCCCTATGGCTACACCTTC
CDR3 protein: CVSSLYSPYGYTF
J gene: TRBJ1-2
D gene: .
clone size: .
V gene: TRBV7-9

CDR3 DNA: TGTGCCAGCAGCTTAACGGGACAGGTGAACTCTGGAAACACCATATATTTT
CDR3 protein: CASSLTGQVNSGNTIYF
J gene: TRBJ1-3
D gene: TRBD1
clone size: few
V gene: TRBV7-3

CDR3 DNA: TGTGCCAGCAGTTACTCTGCCGGGAACACTGAAGCTTTCTTT
CDR3 protein: CASSYSAGNTEAFF
J gene: TRBJ1-1
D gene: .
clone size: many
V gene: TRBV6-5

CDR3 DNA: TGTGCCAGCAGCTTGACAGTGGTAGAGACCCAGTACTTC
CDR3 protein: CASSLTVVETQYF
J gene: TRBJ2-5
D gene: .
clone size: .
V gene: TRBV11-3

CDR3 DNA: TGTGCCAGCACCCAGTCTCCTGGGATTAACTATGGCTACACCTTC
CDR3 protein: CASTQSPGINYGYTF
J gene: TRBJ1-2
D gene: .
clone size: few
V gene: TRBV7-9

CDR3 DNA: TGTGCCAGTTACAGGGGGCGGAACACTGAAGCTTTCTTT
CDR3 protein: CASYRGRNTEAFF
J gene: TRBJ1-1
D gene: TRBD1
clone size: .
V gene: TRBV19

CDR3 DNA: TGTGCCAGCAGCCACCCCGGGAGCTCCTATAATTCACCCCTCCACTTT
CDR3 protein: CASSHPGSSYNSPLHF
J gene: TRBJ1-6
D gene: .
clone size: many
V gene: TRBV7-9

CDR3 DNA: TGTGCCAGCAGCGAGGACAGGCGAGCGGAGACCCAGTACTTC
CDR3 protein: CASSEDRRAETQYF
J gene: TRBJ2-5
D gene: TRBD1
clone size: .
V gene: TRBV7-9

CDR3 DNA: TGTGCCAGCACCACGGAGGGAAATAGCAATCAGCCCCAGCATTTT
CDR3 protein: CASTTEGNSNQPQHF
J gene: TRBJ1-5
D gene: .
clone size: .
V gene: TRBV6-6

CDR3 DNA: TGTGCCAGCAGCGGATACGGACAGGCTACTAACTATGGCTACACCTTC
CDR3 protein: CASSGYGQATNYGYTF
J gene: TRBJ1-2
D gene: TRBD1
clone size: .
V gene: TRBV9

CDR3 DNA: TGTGCCAGCAGCCACCCCACGACAAACTCGAGGCCAAACTATGGCTACACCTTC
CDR3 protein: CASSHPTTNSRPNYGYTF
J gene: TRBJ1-2
D gene: .
clone size: few
V gene: TRBV9

CDR3 DNA: TGTGTCAGCAGCTTGGGGTTGCCGCCCACTGAAGCTTTCTTT
CDR3 protein: CVSSLGLPPTEAFF
J gene: TRBJ1-1
D gene: .
clone size: .
V gene: TRBV7-6

CDR3 DNA: TGTGCCAGCAGCTTAATCCGAAGGGGCCAAGAGACCCAGTACTTC
CDR3 protein: CASSLIRRGQETQYF
J gene: TRBJ2-5
D gene: .
clone size: few
V gene: TRBV11-1

CDR3 DNA: TGTGCCAGCAGTTTAGGGGACGGGGGGTACAATGAGCAGTTCTTC
CDR3 protein: CASSLGDGGYNEQFF
J gene: TRBJ2-1
D gene: TRBD2
clone size: many
V gene: TRBV27

CDR3 DNA: TGTGCCAGTAGTATAGGCTCTCCAGGGTATGGCTACACCTTC
CDR3 protein: CASSIGSPGYGYTF
J gene: TRBJ1-2
D gene: .
clone size: .
V gene: TRBV19

CDR3 DNA: TGCAGCGTTGAAACAGGGGTGTTTGCTGGCTACACCTTC
CDR3 protein: CSVETGVFAGYTF
J gene: TRBJ1-2
D gene: TRBD1
clone size: .
V gene: TRBV29-1

CDR3 DNA: TGTGCCAGCAGCTTAGCCGGGCAAAGAGGTTCACCCCTCCACTTT
CDR3 protein: CASSLAGQRGSPLHF
J gene: TRBJ1-6
D gene: .
clone size: few
V gene: TRBV7-9

CDR3 DNA: TGCGCCAGCAGCCCGGATGGGGGGGGTCAAGATACGCAGTATTTT
CDR3 protein: CASSPDGGGQDTQYF
J gene: TRBJ2-3
D gene: TRBD2
clone size: few
V gene: TRBV4-3

CDR3 DNA: TGTGCCATCAATGGCGGAGTTAACTCCTACGAGCAGTACTTC
CDR3 protein: CAINGGVNSYEQYF
J gene: TRBJ2-7
D gene: .
clone size: .
V gene: TRBV10-3

CDR3 DNA: TGTGCCAGCCGCGCCCGTGACGGCAACCCCACAGATACGCAGTATTTT
CDR3 protein: CASRARDGNPTDTQYF
J gene: TRBJ2-3
D gene: .
clone size: .
V gene: TRBV27

CDR3 DNA: TGTGTCAGCAGCTTTTCCGGGACTAGCTCCTACGAGCAGTACTTC
CDR3 protein: CVSSFSGTSSYEQYF
J gene: TRBJ2-7
D gene: TRBD2
clone size: .
V gene: TRBV7-6

CDR3 DNA: TGTGCCAGCAGTTTAGAGGTAGACATTCAGTACTTC
CDR3 protein: CASSLEVDIQYF
J gene: TRBJ2-4
D gene: .
clone size: .
V gene: TRBV28

CDR3 DNA: TGCAGCGTCTGGACAGGGCTAGCCAAAAACATTCAGTACTTC
CDR3 protein: CSVWTGLAKNIQYF
J gene: TRBJ2-4
D gene: TRBD1
clone size: .
V gene: TRBV29-1

CDR3 DNA: TGTGCCAGCAAAAAACAGGGGGCACGAGGCTACACCTTC
CDR3 protein: CASKKQGARGYTF
J gene: TRBJ1-2
D gene: TRBD1
clone size: .
V gene: TRBV25-1

CDR3 DNA: TGCAGCGTTGAAAACCCGGGATTAGGGACCCAGTACTTC
CDR3 protein: CSVENPGLGTQYF
J gene: TRBJ2-5
D gene: .
clone size: few
V gene: TRBV29-1

CDR3 DNA: TGTGCCATCAGTAGTCCTAGCGGGGGCCTGACCTACGAGCAGTACTTC
CDR3 protein: CAISSPSGGLTYEQYF
J gene: TRBJ2-7
D gene: TRBD2
clone size: many
V gene: TRBV10-3

CDR3 DNA: TGTGCCAGCAGCTCCTCTCCTAGGCTAGAAGCTTTCTTT
CDR3 protein: CASSSSPRLEAFF
J gene: TRBJ1-1
D gene: .
clone size: few
V gene: TRBV11-2

CDR3 DNA: TGCGCCAGCAGCTTGGCCGTAGGGCTTCAAGAGACCCAGTACTTC
CDR3 protein: CASSLAVGLQETQYF
J gene: TRBJ2-5
D gene: .
clone size: .
V gene: TRBV5-1

CDR3 DNA: TGTGCCAGCAGCCCGTTACCCTCCTACAATGAGCAGTTCTTC
CDR3 protein: CASSPLPSYNEQFF
J gene: TRBJ2-1
D gene: .
clone size: few
V gene: TRBV14

CDR3 DNA: TGTGCCAGCAGTTTATTAGGACAGGGGAACAATGAGCAGTTCTTC
CDR3 protein: CASSLLGQGNNEQFF
J gene: TRBJ2-1
D gene: TRBD1
clone size: few
V gene: TRBV27

CDR3 DNA: TGTGCCAGCAGCCGTAATCGGGACAGGAACACTGAAGCTTTCTTT
CDR3 protein: CASSRNRDRNTEAFF
J gene: TRBJ1-1
D gene: TRBD1
clone size: few
V gene: TRBV6-1